This T cell receptor (beta chain) was obtained from a study of radiation and T cells in renal cell carcinoma. Study-level findings and limits: Pretreatment tumor biopsies were lacking, so baseline clonotypes are unknown.

Comment on this clone: As yet, its antigen is unknown.

As to time point: blood 4 weeks post-SBRT, at nephrectomy. As for treatment: 15 Gy SBRT to primary tumor, nephrectomy 4 weeks later. Nephrectomy followed 15 Gy stereotactic body radiation by 4 weeks. Blood was sampled at baseline, 2 weeks and 4 weeks after SBRT. Using immunoSEQ multiplex PCR, the repertoire was profiled, and TCRdb retains in-frame clones only, with some absent. The table has just over 95,000 clones, about 79% seen once. V shed 0 bases, J shed 1 base, and the junction held 2 bases outside the gene matches. Germline CDR1 SGHTA, CDR2 FQGNSA. This CDR3 has 15 amino acids. This clonotype was sampled from a man aged 55 to 70 with renal cell carcinoma. The sample in question was blood, obtained from a patient whose treatment included radiotherapy and nephrectomy. The chain uses TRBV7-2 and TRBJ1-2, with 7 nucleotides matching TRBD1. The CDR3 reads CASSLAQGNNYGYTF. In DNA, the CDR3 is TGTGCCAGCAGCTTAGCACAGGGGAATAACTATGGCTACACCTTC.